This TCR beta chain derives from a study of Graves' ophthalmopathy and Graves' hyperthyroidism. This CDR3 spans 15 amino acids. The V segment lost 6 bases and the J segment 6 bases; nucleotides outside the gene matches: 13. From germline, CDR1 is MNHNS and CDR2 SASEGT. Using RNA transcripts, the TCR beta CDR3 regions were amplified. Following a first-round RT-PCR that used HTBI primers, a second-round multiplex PCR was carried out. TCRdb re-derived calls from the multiplex PCR reads in MiXCR, one entry per CDR3 protein. This table has hundreds of thousands of distinct CDR3 sequences, over 20% appearing once. This clonotype was observed at least ten times.

The clonotype was recovered from a woman under 30 with stable Graves' hyperthyroidism. Sequencing used peripheral blood. This rearrangement joins TRBV6-1 to TRBJ2-7; TRBD2 agrees at 8 bases. This CDR3 reads CASSPRGAGGAEQYF. CDR3 nucleotides: TGTGCCAGCAGCCCCAGAGGGGCGGGAGGTGCCGAGCAGTACTTC.